This TCR beta chain was recorded in a study of early T cells in non-severe SARS-CoV-2 infection. This CDR3 comprises 12 residues. Trimming removed 1 base from V and 6 bases from J, with 7 bases in between. Per the germline V gene, CDR1 is LNHNV and CDR2 is YYDKDF (reference sequence). TCRdb re-called the 5' RACE reads with MiXCR, one entry per CDR3 protein. The sample carries tens of thousands of distinct CDR3 sequences, more than 9% recorded once. This TCR was recovered from an adult who was a healthcare worker with PCR-confirmed SARS-CoV-2 infection or an uninfected control (not recorded which). The sequencing input was whole blood. The J gene is TRBJ2-7, the V gene TRBV15; unclear D gene. CDR3 loop: CATSRVPSEQYF. CDR3 DNA sequence: TGTGCCACCAGCAGAGTCCCCAGCGAGCAGTACTTC.